The source of this T cell receptor (beta chain) is a study of blood T cell repertoires in COVID-19. Whole-study context: Samples taken during acute and convalescent COVID-19 were collected in the United States, Italy and Spain.

In germline, CDR1 is SGHNT, CDR2 YYREEE (reference sequence). The length of the CDR3 is 11 residues. V lost 3 bases and J 4 bases, leaving 3 bases between the germline ends. Grouping used clinical history reported by participants in a survey and questionnaire. In the original analysis: Estimated nucleated cell counts came from reference gene primer amplification. This table comes from immunoSEQ multiplex PCR, and its TCRdb copy is limited to in-frame clones, with some not included. Clone size and the V and J calls come from that table; the DNA yielded D and trimming. The table lists roughly 130,000 clones, 84% of them singletons, with roughly 3.5% in the top ten.

The receptor comes from a woman between 25 and 40 years old who had recovered from COVID-19. The sample was PBMCs or T cells enriched from blood (not recorded which). The V gene is TRBV5-4, the J gene TRBJ2-3; D unresolved. CDR3 DNA sequence: TGTGCCAGCAGCTCTCCAGATACGCAGTATTTT. Residues: CASSSPDTQYF.